These 31 T cell receptor beta chains share one sample of origin, sequenced in a study of blood T cell repertoires in COVID-19. The table came from immunoSEQ multiplex PCR; TCRdb's copy has only in-frame clones and leaves some out. Of 270,000 or so clones in the sample, about nine tenths were seen once. The sequencing input was peripheral blood. These receptors were obtained from a woman in her thirties or forties who had recovered from COVID-19.

V is TRBV7-3 and J is TRBJ2-2, with TRBD2 identical over 7 bases. Germline assignment: CDR1 SGHTA and CDR2 FQGTGA. V gave up 0 bases and J gave up 0 bases; unmatched junction bases: 4. The CDR3 has 17 amino acids. The CDR3 coding sequence is TGTGCCAGCAGCTTAACAGTAGGACTAGCGAACACCGGGGAGCTGTTTTTT. Protein product: CASSLTVGLANTGELFF.

J is TRBJ2-7 and V is TRBV28, with D possibly TRBD2 on 5 matching bases. Trimming took 5 bases from V and 0 from J, leaving 14 bases between them. This CDR3 spans 15 amino acids. CDR1 is MDHEN and CDR2 is SYDVKM in the germline V gene. CDR3 region: CASSPPGESSYEQYF. The CDR3, as DNA: TGTGCCAGCAGTCCCCCCGGGGAAAGCTCCTACGAGCAGTACTTC. Drawing the rest from reference TRBV28 and TRBJ2-7, the complete variable domain is DVKVTQSSRYLVKRTGEKVFLECVQDMDHENMFWYRQDPGLGLRLIYFSYDVKMKEKGDIPEGYSVSREKKERFSLILESASTNQTSMYLCASSPPGESSYEQYFGPGTRLTVT.

This rearrangement joins TRBV7-2 to TRBJ2-3, with 10 bases matching TRBD2. This CDR3 comprises 16 residues. CDR1 and CDR2 (germline): SGHTA, FQGNSA. With 5 bases clipped from V and 6 bases from J, the junction kept 11 bases outside the gene matches. The CDR3 loop is CASSPSLGSGRDTQYF. In nucleotides, the CDR3 is TGTGCCAGCAGCCCCTCACTAGGTAGCGGGAGGGATACGCAGTATTTT.

The chain uses TRBV7-9 and TRBJ1-5; possible D gene TRBD1, 5 bases. The germline V gene has CDR1 SEHNR and CDR2 FQNEAQ (reference sequence). V was trimmed by 1 base and J by 7 bases, leaving 11 bases between them. The CDR3 covers 14 residues. CDR3 sequence: CASSLDGQGQPQHF. The CDR3 DNA sequence: TGTGCCAGCAGCTTAGATGGGCAGGGCCAGCCCCAGCATTTT.

The chain has TRBV19 and TRBJ1-5; D call uncertain. Germline CDR1 is LNHDA and CDR2 is SQIVND (reference sequence). V shed 2 bases and J shed 6 bases, with 11 bases lying between them. This CDR3 has 14 residues. Here the CDR3 DNA reads TGTGCCAGTAGTATAACTTGGCCGGGTCAGCCCCAGCATTTT. Residues: CASSITWPGQPQHF.

V is TRBV30 and J is TRBJ2-1; 10 nucleotides align to TRBD2. This CDR3 contains 16 residues. V dropped 3 bases and J dropped 0; count of bases not matched to a gene: 5. CDR1 GTSNPN and CDR2 SVGIG come from the germline V gene (reference sequence). CDR3 bases: TGTGCCTGGAGGTTAGCGGGAGGCCTCTCCTACAATGAGCAGTTCTTC. As protein: CAWRLAGGLSYNEQFF.

On this clone: The same CDR3 arises from other DNA sequences in this sample as well. The V gene is TRBV11-2, the J gene TRBJ2-1; the match to TRBD2 covers 8 bases. Losses at the gene ends were 5 bases for V and 4 bases for J; bases not matched to a gene: 7. CDR3 length: 15 amino acids. Germline CDR1 is SGHAT and CDR2 is FQNNGV. Here the CDR3 reads CASSPGLAAYNEQFF. In nucleotides, the CDR3 is TGTGCCAGCAGCCCCGGACTAGCAGCTTACAATGAGCAGTTCTTC.

This clone was observed once. The genes are TRBV28 and TRBJ2-7; TRBD1 matches at 7 bases. V trimming: 7 bases; J trimming: 6 bases; junction bases outside the gene matches: 12. This CDR3 region has 14 residues. Looked up from germline, CDR1 is MDHEN and CDR2 is SYDVKM. The CDR3 region has the DNA TGTGCCAGCATCGCCGGGACAGCTCTCCCCGAGCAGTACTTC. Its translation: CASIAGTALPEQYF.

V gene TRBV19 combines with J gene TRBJ1-3; D remains ambiguous. The ends were cut back, 10 bases at V and 1 base at J, with 11 bases in the middle. CDR1 and CDR2 from the germline V gene are LNHDA and SQIVND (reference sequence). CDR3 size: 13 residues. The CDR3 loop reads CATQRGSGNTIYF. The CDR3 DNA is TGTGCCACTCAGCGAGGGTCTGGAAACACCATATATTTT.

This rearrangement joins TRBV4-1 to TRBJ1-3; no firm D call. Trimming stripped 0 bases from V and 3 bases from J, with 27 bases between. The CDR3 is 21 residues long. The germline CDR1 and CDR2 sequences are MGHRA and YSYEKL. For the CDR3, the DNA is TGCGCCAGCAGCCAAGACCCCCCCCGACCTGACGAGGTTGCCTTTGGAAACACCATATATTTT. Its protein is CASSQDPPRPDEVAFGNTIYF.

The chain couples TRBV28 to TRBJ2-7; 9 nucleotides line up with TRBD1. Germline V gives CDR1 MDHEN, CDR2 SYDVKM. V lost 1 base to trimming and J lost 4 bases; unmatched junction nucleotides: 8. CDR3 length equals 16 residues. CDR3 loop: CASSLFPGTGKYEQYF. CDR3 DNA: TGTGCCAGCAGTTTATTCCCGGGGACAGGGAAATACGAGCAGTACTTC.

The J gene is TRBJ2-2, the V gene TRBV5-1; D is ambiguous. V shed 7 bases and J shed 4 bases, with 8 bases lying between them. The CDR3 covers 12 residues. Germline CDR1 reads SGHRS; CDR2 reads YFSETQ. This chain's CDR3 is CASCYGTGELFF. The CDR3, as DNA: TGCGCCAGCTGCTACGGCACCGGGGAGCTGTTTTTT.

The rearrangement joins TRBV2 to TRBJ1-1; D gene ambiguous. Trimming stripped 3 bases from V and 3 bases from J, with 14 bases between. The CDR3 sequence is 15 residues long. Germline loops: CDR1 SNHLY, CDR2 FYNNEI. DNA of the CDR3: TGTGCCAGCAGTGACCCGACTCTCGGGGACACTGAAGCTTTCTTT. Protein: CASSDPTLGDTEAFF.

The CDR3 region has the DNA TGTGCCAGTAGTATTATTGCGGATCAGCCCCAGCATTTT. Translated, it gives CASSIIADQPQHF. This chain uses TRBV19 with TRBJ1-5; no clear D. CDR1 and CDR2 (germline): LNHDA, SQIVND (reference sequence). Trimming took 3 bases from V and 5 from J, leaving 8 bases between them. CDR3 length equals 13 residues.

This chain connects TRBV30 to TRBJ2-5; 12 nucleotides line up with TRBD1. CDR1 and CDR2 (germline): GTSNPN, SVGIG (reference sequence). This CDR3 is built from 21 residues. With 0 bases clipped from V and 5 bases from J, the junction kept 22 bases outside the gene matches. The CDR3 loop reads CAWSVVLGSGTGGISGETQYF. For the CDR3, the DNA is TGTGCCTGGAGTGTAGTTCTGGGTTCGGGGACAGGGGGCATTTCCGGGGAGACCCAGTACTTC. The complete variable domain, with remaining parts taken from reference TRBV30 and TRBJ2-5, reads SQTIHQWPATLVQPVGSPLSLECTVEGTSNPNLYWYRQAAGRGLQLLFYSVGIGQISSEVPQNLSASRPQDRQFILSSKKLLLSDSGFYLCAWSVVLGSGTGGISGETQYFGPGTRLLVL.

Here the CDR3 reads CASSLFGLAGSSSYEQYF. DNA of the CDR3: TGCGCCAGCAGCTTGTTCGGACTAGCGGGTTCAAGCTCCTACGAGCAGTACTTC. The J gene is TRBJ2-7, the V gene TRBV5-1; 11 positions match TRBD2. V was clipped by 1 base and J by 0 bases; unmatched bases: 9. The CDR3 sequence is 18 residues long. CDR1 SGHRS and CDR2 YFSETQ come from the germline V gene. Using reference TRBV5-1 and TRBJ2-7 for the parts outside the CDR3, the full variable domain is KAGVTQTPRYLIKTRGQQVTLSCSPISGHRSVSWYQQTPGQGLQFLFEYFSETQRNKGNFPGRFSGRQFSNSRSEMNVSTLELGDSALYLCASSLFGLAGSSSYEQYFGPGTRLTVT.

The chain employs TRBV14 and TRBJ2-3, with D uncertain. Germline values: CDR1 SGHDN, CDR2 FVKESK. The CDR3 spans 15 residues. Trimming shortened V by 0 bases and J by 4 bases, and 11 bases separated the two germline ends. Here the CDR3 DNA reads TGTGCCAGCAGCCAAGATAGCTTCCGGTCAGATACGCAGTATTTT. Its protein product is CASSQDSFRSDTQYF.

V is TRBV13 and J is TRBJ1-3; TRBD1 aligns across 7 bases. Germline V gene lookup returns CDR1 PRHDT and CDR2 FYEKMQ (reference sequence). V was clipped by 7 bases and J by 0 bases; unmatched bases: 9. The CDR3 sequence is 16 residues long. For the CDR3, the DNA is TGTGCCAGCACCGTGGGACAGACCAGCTCTGGAAACACCATATATTTT. It is translated as CASTVGQTSSGNTIYF.

In this sample, this clone turned up once. The V gene is TRBV7-9, the J gene TRBJ1-1, with D maybe TRBD1 (5 bases). CDR1 SEHNR and CDR2 FQNEAQ come from the germline V gene (reference sequence). CDR3 length equals 14 residues. V dropped 6 bases and J dropped 4 bases, with 15 bases sitting between them. CDR3 region: CASSTGGYGTEAFF. CDR3 DNA: TGTGCCAGCAGTACTGGGGGGTATGGCACTGAAGCTTTCTTT.

This chain joins TRBV18 and TRBJ2-1, with TRBD2 as a possible D gene (5 bases). This CDR3 is built from 13 residues. The V end was cut by 2 bases, the J end by 8 bases, with 10 bases between. CDR1 KGHSH and CDR2 LQKENI come from the germline V gene. The CDR3 here is CASSPSEGYEQFF. DNA of the CDR3: TGTGCCAGCTCACCATCCGAGGGCTATGAGCAGTTCTTC.

With regard to this clone: Other DNA sequences from this sample encode an identical CDR3 as well. V is TRBV7-8 and J is TRBJ1-5, with TRBD1 identical over 7 bases. V dropped 5 bases and J dropped 2; count of bases not matched to a gene: 3. The CDR3 extends over 14 amino acids. CDR1 is SGHVS, CDR2 FQNEAQ, per germline. CDR3 coding DNA: TGTGCCAGCAGCCGTGGACAGGGCAATCAGCCCCAGCATTTT. It codes for CASSRGQGNQPQHF.

V gene TRBV24-1 combines with J gene TRBJ2-1, with a tentative D call TRBD1 (6 bases). CDR1 is KGHDR, CDR2 SFDVKD, per germline. Trimming pared 4 bases from V and 6 bases from J, leaving 18 bases between. This CDR3 has 16 residues. The CDR3: CATSDIRGSLANEQFF. CDR3 nucleotide sequence: TGTGCCACCAGTGACATCAGGGGCAGTTTGGCCAATGAGCAGTTCTTC.

V is TRBV30 and J is TRBJ1-2, with no clear D. Germline lookup yields CDR1 GTSNPN and CDR2 SVGIG (reference sequence). The CDR3 runs 12 residues. V lost 6 bases, J lost 7 bases, and 15 bases lay in between. The chain's CDR3 is CACPRGSSGYTF. Written as DNA, the CDR3 is TGTGCCTGCCCTCGGGGATCCTCTGGCTACACCTTC.

The rearrangement uses TRBV30 and TRBJ2-4; no reliable D call. V gave up 5 bases and J gave up 0 bases, with 14 bases separating them. The CDR3 runs 15 residues. Germline loops: CDR1 GTSNPN, CDR2 SVGIG (reference sequence). The CDR3 sequence is CAWGPAPRAKNIQYF. CDR3 in DNA: TGTGCCTGGGGGCCGGCCCCTAGAGCCAAAAACATTCAGTACTTC.

The chain recombines TRBV19 with TRBJ2-7; 8 bases are a match to TRBD1. The V and J ends lost 3 bases and 4 bases, in that order; junction bases with no gene match: 11. The CDR3 sequence is 16 residues long. The germline CDR1 and CDR2 sequences are LNHDA and SQIVND (reference sequence). As DNA, the CDR3 is TGTGCCAGTAGTATTCCGGGACAGGACTCTAAGTACGAGCAGTACTTC. As protein: CASSIPGQDSKYEQYF.

V gene TRBV15 combines with J gene TRBJ2-7, with 9 bases identical to TRBD1. V dropped 0 bases and J dropped 5; count of bases not matched to a gene: 5. This CDR3 comprises 15 residues. The germline V gene encodes CDR1 LNHNV and CDR2 YYDKDF (reference sequence). The CDR3 coding sequence is TGTGCCACCAGCAGAGATTCCAGGACAGGGGACGAGCAGTACTTC. Translation: CATSRDSRTGDEQYF. The whole variable domain, remainder taken from reference TRBV15 and TRBJ2-7, is DAMVIQNPRYQVTQFGKPVTLSCSQTLNHNVMYWYQQKSSQAPKLLFHYYDKDFNNEADTPDNFQSRRPNTSFCFLDIRSPGLGDTAMYLCATSRDSRTGDEQYFGPGTRLTVT.

The V gene is TRBV27, the J gene TRBJ2-1, with D perhaps matching TRBD2 (6 bases). The CDR3 is made up of 16 amino acids. V was shortened by 5 bases and J by 6 bases, with 20 bases between the two germline ends. Germline V gives CDR1 MNHEY, CDR2 SMNVEV (reference sequence). The CDR3 here is CASSGGAGLFLNEQFF. The CDR3 nucleotides are TGTGCCAGCAGTGGGGGAGCGGGCCTTTTCCTCAATGAGCAGTTCTTC.

The gene calls are TRBV28 and TRBJ1-4, with TRBD1 matching 7 bases. The trim removed 3 bases at V and 7 bases at J, leaving 5 bases unmatched. CDR1 and CDR2 (germline): MDHEN, SYDVKM. The CDR3 is made up of 14 amino acids. Written as DNA, the CDR3 is TGTGCCAGCAGTTTCCGGCAGGGGGGTGAAAAACTGTTTTTT. It specifies CASSFRQGGEKLFF.

A note on this clone: This sample includes further DNA sequences coding for the same CDR3. Here the CDR3 DNA reads TGTGCCAGCAGTGAGCAGGGAAACTATGGCTACACCTTC. It yields the protein CASSEQGNYGYTF. The genes are TRBV2 and TRBJ1-2, with TRBD1 as a possible D gene (5 bases). The germline gives CDR1 SNHLY, CDR2 FYNNEI. V was shortened by 3 bases and J by 2 bases, with 7 bases between the two germline ends. The CDR3 length is 13 residues.

The chain recombines TRBV4-1 with TRBJ2-7; 12 bases line up with TRBD1. Per germline, CDR1 MGHRA and CDR2 YSYEKL. Trimming removed 4 bases from V and 5 bases from J; junction bases left unmatched: 12. This CDR3 is built from 17 residues. CDR3 amino acids: CASSLPRGTGGQDEQYF. The DNA of the CDR3 is TGCGCCAGCAGCCTCCCAAGGGGGACAGGGGGCCAGGACGAGCAGTACTTC.

V is TRBV25-1 and J is TRBJ2-1; 10 bases align to TRBD2. V lost 3 bases to trimming and J lost 4 bases; unmatched junction nucleotides: 3. Per the germline V gene, CDR1 is MGHDK and CDR2 is SYGVNS. The length of the CDR3 is 15 residues. In DNA, the CDR3 is TGTGCCAGCAGTGACGGGACTAGCGTTTACAATGAGCAGTTCTTC. Its translation: CASSDGTSVYNEQFF.